Shown below are 21 T cell receptor beta chains from a single sample sequenced in a study of technical replicates of blood from a handful of donors. Data came from immunoSEQ multiplex PCR; TCRdb stores just in-frame clones and leaves some out. The table has roughly 85,000 clones, 94% seen once. The sample was T cells isolated from PBMCs. The receptor set was obtained from a human donor in good health.

V usage is TRBV23-1 and J usage is TRBJ1-1; 10 bases are shared with TRBD1. TRBV23-1 is an ORF, and what it does is uncertain. With 3 bases clipped from V and 0 bases from J, the junction kept 7 bases outside the gene matches. The CDR3 is 17 amino acids. The CDR3, as DNA: TGCGCCAGCAGTCACCTGGGACAGGGGAAGATGAACACTGAAGCTTTCTTT. Translating it yields CASSHLGQGKMNTEAFF.

The chain combines TRBV21-1 with TRBJ1-6; the DNA was not compared with TRBD1, the D call given in the table. TRBV21-1 is noted as a pseudogene. This CDR3 contains 14 residues. The DNA for the CDR3 is TGTGCCAGCAGTATGGACAGGGGAAATTCACCCCTCCACTTT. Residues: CASSMDRGNSPLHF.

The rearrangement uses TRBV5-6 and TRBJ2-3; TRBD2 agrees at 9 bases. The J segment lost 13 bases and the V segment lost 4 bases, leaving 16 bases of the junction unmatched. CDR1 is SGHDT and CDR2 is YYEEEE in the germline V gene. CDR3 length equals 15 residues. Here the CDR3 reads CASSPPGGAGGPEYF. CDR3 bases: TGTGCCAGCAGCCCCCCGGGGGGCGCGGGAGGGCCCGAGTATTTT.

The chain has TRBV10-2 and TRBJ2-7; D unclear. Per the germline V gene, CDR1 is WSHSY and CDR2 is SAAADI. The germline V and J ends were trimmed by 5 bases and 3 bases, with 2 bases remaining between them. The CDR3 spans 10 residues. CDR3: CASSHYEQYF. CDR3 nucleotides: TGCGCCAGCAGTCACTACGAGCAGTACTTC.

Here the CDR3 DNA reads TGTGCCAGCAGTGACTCGATTCGGACTAGCAACAATGAGCAGTTCTTC. Residues: CASSDSIRTSNNEQFF. V gene TRBV6-4 combines with J gene TRBJ2-1, with 8 nucleotides matching TRBD2. V lost 0 bases, J lost 5 bases, and 6 bases stayed unmatched. CDR3 length equals 16 residues. The germline V gene has CDR1 MRHNA and CDR2 SNTAGT.

The chain uses TRBV9 and TRBJ2-3; no firm D call. V lost 0 bases, J lost 2 bases, and 13 bases lay in between. In germline, CDR1 is SGDLS, CDR2 YYNGEE. CDR3 length equals 16 residues. Here the CDR3 reads CASSVATGFSTDTQYF. The CDR3 DNA sequence: TGTGCCAGCAGCGTAGCTACGGGTTTTTCCACAGATACGCAGTATTTT.

This rearrangement joins TRBV10-1 to TRBJ2-7; TRBD1 agrees at 9 bases. CDR3 size: 15 residues. V trimming: 2 bases; J trimming: 3 bases; junction bases outside the gene matches: 5. Germline CDR1 and CDR2: WNHNN and SYGVQD (reference sequence). The CDR3 nucleotides read TGCGCCAGCAGTGAGAGGGGACAGGGATTCTACGAGCAGTACTTC. Protein sequence: CASSERGQGFYEQYF.

This clone has just one count. The genes are TRBV5-4 and TRBJ2-1, with 8 bases fitting TRBD2. CDR1 and CDR2 (germline): SGHNT, YYREEE (reference sequence). This CDR3 has 15 amino acids. The ends lost 2 bases at V and 3 bases at J; junction bases unmatched: 4. CDR3 amino acids: CASSFGLAHYNEQFF. As DNA, the CDR3 is TGTGCCAGCAGCTTCGGACTAGCTCACTACAATGAGCAGTTCTTC.

The chain combines TRBV2 with TRBJ1-1, with TRBD1 matching over 7 bases. The length of the CDR3 is 17 residues. Germline V gene lookup returns CDR1 SNHLY and CDR2 FYNNEI. Trimming took 6 bases from V and 0 from J; bases not matched to a gene: 13. The CDR3 region is CASRGQTLTLLNTEAFF. Written as DNA, the CDR3 is TGTGCCAGCAGGGGACAGACCCTAACCCTCCTGAACACTGAAGCTTTCTTT.

This chain uses TRBV15 with TRBJ1-2; D might be TRBD1 (6 bases). Germline V lookup: CDR1 LNHNV, CDR2 YYDKDF (reference sequence). The CDR3 is made up of 16 amino acids. The ends were cut back, 0 bases at V and 1 base at J, with 12 bases in the middle. The DNA of the CDR3 is TGTGCCACCAGCAGAGACGCGACAGGTGTTAACTATGGCTACACCTTC. Its translation: CATSRDATGVNYGYTF. Looking up the rest from reference TRBV15 and TRBJ1-2 gives the full variable domain: DAMVIQNPRYQVTQFGKPVTLSCSQTLNHNVMYWYQQKSSQAPKLLFHYYDKDFNNEADTPDNFQSRRPNTSFCFLDIRSPGLGDTAMYLCATSRDATGVNYGYTFGSGTRLTVV.

The chain combines TRBV28 with TRBJ2-7, with TRBD1 identical over 7 bases. The CDR3 has 15 amino acids. Germline CDR1 and CDR2: MDHEN and SYDVKM. Losses at the gene ends were 3 bases for V and 3 bases for J; bases not matched to a gene: 8. In DNA form, the CDR3 reads TGTGCCAGCAGTTTTGCCGGGACAGCGAGCTACGAGCAGTACTTC. Translated: CASSFAGTASYEQYF. The full variable domain, rest sourced from reference TRBV28 and TRBJ2-7, is DVKVTQSSRYLVKRTGEKVFLECVQDMDHENMFWYRQDPGLGLRLIYFSYDVKMKEKGDIPEGYSVSREKKERFSLILESASTNQTSMYLCASSFAGTASYEQYFGPGTRLTVT.

The chain carries TRBV5-1 and TRBJ2-1; 8 nucleotides line up with TRBD2. The CDR3 loop spans 14 amino acids. Germline V lookup: CDR1 SGHRS, CDR2 YFSETQ. The V and J ends lost 6 bases and 8 bases, in that order; junction bases with no gene match: 10. CDR3 amino acids: CASNRGGPKDEQFF. The CDR3 nucleotides are TGCGCCAGCAACCGGGGGGGTCCCAAGGATGAGCAGTTCTTC.

The V and J genes are TRBV19 and TRBJ1-5; 7 nucleotides agree with TRBD1. The CDR3 is 16 amino acids. CDR1 and CDR2 (germline): LNHDA, SQIVND (reference sequence). V gave up 6 bases and J gave up 5 bases; unmatched junction bases: 13. This chain's CDR3 is CASRATGWGRHQPQHF. In DNA, the CDR3 is TGTGCCAGTAGGGCGACAGGGTGGGGACGCCATCAGCCCCAGCATTTT.

This chain links TRBV5-6 with TRBJ2-7; TRBD2 matches 8 bases. CDR3 size: 13 residues. CDR1 is SGHDT, CDR2 YYEEEE, per germline. Trimming at V came to 3 bases and at J to 9 bases, leaving 8 bases not matched to a gene. CDR3 residues: CASSSSGPWGQYF. For the CDR3, the DNA is TGTGCCAGCAGCTCTAGCGGGCCGTGGGGGCAGTACTTC.

The chain is built from TRBV7-9 and TRBJ1-4; TRBD1 matches 8 bases. V lost 6 bases to trimming and J lost 4 bases; unmatched junction nucleotides: 13. Germline assignment: CDR1 SEHNR and CDR2 FQNEAQ (reference sequence). The CDR3 is made up of 17 amino acids. For the CDR3, the DNA is TGTGCCAGCAGTCCTCCGATGAGACAGGGGTTTAATGAAAAACTGTTTTTT. Protein: CASSPPMRQGFNEKLFF. Variable domain in full (rest from reference TRBV7-9 and TRBJ1-4): DTGVSQNPRHKITKRGQNVTFRCDPISEHNRLYWYRQTLGQGPEFLTYFQNEAQLEKSRLLSDRFSAERPKGSFSTLEIQRTEQGDSAMYLCASSPPMRQGFNEKLFFGSGTQLSVL.

This chain joins TRBV6-1 and TRBJ2-1, with D maybe TRBD2 (6 bases). Trimming cost V 6 bases and J 8 bases, with 23 bases left between them. CDR1 is MNHNS and CDR2 is SASEGT in the germline V gene. The CDR3 sequence is 16 residues long. CDR3 region: CASREFWGDVIDEQFF. The CDR3 DNA reads as TGTGCCAGCAGGGAATTTTGGGGGGACGTGATAGATGAGCAGTTCTTC.

The chain uses TRBV19 and TRBJ2-1; TRBD1 aligns across 10 bases. The CDR3 length is 15 residues. CDR1 LNHDA and CDR2 SQIVND come from the germline V gene (reference sequence). Trimming removed 7 bases from V and 10 bases from J; junction bases left unmatched: 13. In nucleotides, the CDR3 is TGTGCCAGTACCGACAGGGACAGGGGAGAACGGGAGCAGTTCTTC. This encodes CASTDRDRGEREQFF.

The chain has TRBV19 and TRBJ1-1, with 12 bases fitting TRBD1. This CDR3 spans 18 amino acids. Germline trimming cut 8 bases from V and 1 base from J; bases unmatched to any gene: 14. CDR1 and CDR2 (germline): LNHDA, SQIVND (reference sequence). In DNA, the CDR3 is TGTGCCAGTGGTCGGATCCCGGGACAGGGGGCATGGAACACTGAAGCTTTCTTT. Its protein product is CASGRIPGQGAWNTEAFF.

This clone was seen once. The chain is built from TRBV7-3 and TRBJ2-1; the match to TRBD2 covers 12 bases. Germline values: CDR1 SGHTA, CDR2 FQGTGA. This CDR3 is built from 15 residues. J lost 4 bases, V lost 5 bases, and 3 bases had no gene match. CDR3 in DNA: TGTGCCAGCAGCCAGACTAGCGGGGGTTACAATGAGCAGTTCTTC. Its protein is CASSQTSGGYNEQFF.

The chain employs TRBV15 and TRBJ1-3; no firm D call. Trimming took off 0 bases at V and 0 bases at J, with 9 bases between the two ends. This CDR3 comprises 16 residues. Germline V gene lookup returns CDR1 LNHNV and CDR2 YYDKDF (reference sequence). CDR3: CATSRDITSSGNTIYF. The CDR3 region has the DNA TGTGCCACCAGCAGAGATATTACAAGCTCTGGAAACACCATATATTTT.

The CDR3 reads CASSRGLNLETQYF. CDR3 coding DNA: TGCGCCAGCAGCCGGGGACTAAACCTAGAGACCCAGTACTTC. The chain links TRBV5-1 to TRBJ2-5; 7 positions match TRBD2. Germline V gene sequence: CDR1 SGHRS, CDR2 YFSETQ. V lost 4 bases, J lost 4 bases, and 7 bases stayed unmatched. CDR3 length: 14 residues.